This paragraph covers one T cell receptor beta chain sequence. Profiling relied on immunoSEQ multiplex PCR, and the TCRdb table lists in-frame clones only, not all of them. The data show about 7,200 clones, with 65% to 85% seen just once and over 15% held by the top ten. The data belong to a study of blood T cell dynamics during melanoma immunotherapy. About the research overall: Standard first-line treatment here was pembrolizumab or nivolumab plus ipilimumab in metastatic melanoma.

The time point here: pre-treatment baseline. Apart from two fast progressors, RECIST 1.1 response was judged 12 weeks post-infusion. Sample: blood, taken from a patient treated with checkpoint blockade. This receptor was identified in a human donor with melanoma.

The CDR3 reads CASSSALYEQYF. The DNA for the CDR3 is TGTGCCAGCAGCTCGGCCCTGTACGAGCAGTACTTC. The V and J genes are TRBV7-3 and TRBJ2-7; D not resolved. The germline V and J ends were trimmed by 4 bases and 4 bases, with 8 bases remaining between them. The CDR3 is made up of 12 amino acids. Germline V gene sequence: CDR1 SGHTA, CDR2 FQGTGA.